One and the same sample provided the 32 T cell receptor beta chains below, sequenced in a study of T cell responses to AZD1222 COVID-19 vaccine. Sequencing was performed with immunoSEQ multiplex PCR; in TCRdb, only in-frame clones are kept and a portion is missing. The repertoire includes roughly 28,000 clones, nearly 95% of them detected once, and 8.1% sits in the top ten. The sequenced sample was peripheral blood, obtained on day 0 of AZD1222 vaccination. The receptors were gathered from an adult in good health.

This sequence joins TRBV9 and TRBJ2-1; D remains ambiguous. The CDR3 runs 16 residues. Trimming cost V 3 bases and J 0 bases, with 13 bases left between them. CDR1 is SGDLS, CDR2 YYNGEE, per germline. The CDR3 is CASSAGRTSSYNEQFF. The DNA of the CDR3 is TGTGCCAGCAGCGCCGGACGGACCAGCTCCTACAATGAGCAGTTCTTC.

The chain combines TRBV28 with TRBJ1-1; the match to TRBD1 covers 9 bases. Germline V gene sequence: CDR1 MDHEN, CDR2 SYDVKM. J was trimmed by 5 bases and V by 5 bases; bases with no gene match: 9. The CDR3 has 15 residues. Written as DNA, the CDR3 is TGTGCCAGCAGTCAACGGGACAGGGTATGGACTGAAGCTTTCTTT. This sequence encodes CASSQRDRVWTEAFF.

The J gene is TRBJ2-6, the V gene TRBV2, with D possibly being TRBD1 (6 bases). This CDR3 region has 17 residues. V dropped 8 bases and J dropped 0 bases, with 17 bases sitting between them. Per the germline V gene, CDR1 is SNHLY and CDR2 is FYNNEI. Written as DNA, the CDR3 is TGTGCCAGCCTACAGGGACCCCCAGCCTCTGGGGCCAACGTCCTGACTTTC. Translated: CASLQGPPASGANVLTF.

The genes are TRBV7-8 and TRBJ2-1, with D possibly TRBD2 on 5 matching bases. V gave up 1 base and J gave up 1 base, with 11 bases separating them. This CDR3 spans 16 amino acids. Germline V gene sequence: CDR1 SGHVS, CDR2 FQNEAQ. CDR3 protein: CASSLVDGLSYNEQFF. The CDR3 nucleotides read TGTGCCAGCAGCTTAGTAGACGGACTTTCCTACAATGAGCAGTTCTTC.

The chain recombines TRBV5-1 with TRBJ1-4, with 9 bases matching TRBD1. The V segment lost 4 bases and the J segment 6 bases; nucleotides outside the gene matches: 10. Germline CDR1 SGHRS, CDR2 YFSETQ. The CDR3 covers 16 residues. The CDR3 nucleotides are TGCGCCAGCAGCCCGGTATTACGGGACAGGGATGAAAAACTGTTTTTT. As protein: CASSPVLRDRDEKLFF.

V and J are TRBV7-9 and TRBJ1-6; the D gene is possibly TRBD1 (5 bases). This CDR3 is 14 amino acids long. CDR1 and CDR2 (germline): SEHNR, FQNEAQ (reference sequence). The V and J ends lost 2 bases and 6 bases respectively, with 8 bases between them. CDR3 nucleotides: TGTGCCAGCAGCTTATCAGGGACTAATTCACCCCTCCACTTT. It codes for CASSLSGTNSPLHF.

V gene TRBV6-5 combines with J gene TRBJ2-1; D might be TRBD1 or TRBD2, each matching 6 bases. This CDR3 has 12 residues. Germline V lookup: CDR1 MNHEY, CDR2 SVGAGI. V was pared by 6 bases and J by 9 bases, with 12 bases between. The DNA of the CDR3 is TGTGCCAGCAGCTCCCGGGGGCTTGAGCAGTTCTTC. It specifies CASSSRGLEQFF.

The chain is built from TRBV4-2 and TRBJ2-7; a possible D gene is TRBD2 (5 bases). Looked up from germline, CDR1 is LGHNA and CDR2 is YNFKEQ. The length of the CDR3 is 16 residues. V was cut by 0 bases and J by 1 base, with 13 bases left in between. In DNA, the CDR3 is TGTGCCAGCAGCCAAGAAGAGGGTCTCCTGTCCTACGAGCAGTACTTC. Residues: CASSQEEGLLSYEQYF.

CDR3 sequence reads: CASSQGLLNQPQHF. CDR3 bases: TGTGCCAGCAGCCAAGGCTTATTAAATCAGCCCCAGCATTTT. The V call is TRBV3-1 (or the pseudogene TRBV3-2), the J call TRBJ1-5, with D hard to call. Germline values: CDR1 LGHDT, CDR2 YNNKEL (reference sequence). Trimming removed 1 base from V and 4 bases from J, with 8 bases in between. The CDR3 covers 14 residues.

The chain couples TRBV30 to TRBJ2-5; 8 bases match TRBD2. V shed 2 bases, J shed 3 bases, and the junction held 8 bases outside the gene matches. The germline gives CDR1 GTSNPN, CDR2 SVGIG (reference sequence). CDR3 length equals 15 residues. CDR3 residues: CAWSLRGAGEETQYF. The CDR3 coding sequence is TGTGCCTGGAGTTTACGGGGAGCGGGAGAAGAGACCCAGTACTTC.

This chain links TRBV28 with TRBJ2-7; weak D call: TRBD2 (5 bases). Trimming stripped 6 bases from V and 2 bases from J, with 17 bases between. Germline loops: CDR1 MDHEN, CDR2 SYDVKM. The length of the CDR3 is 15 residues. The CDR3 loop is CASSPGKELTYEQYF. As DNA, the CDR3 is TGTGCCAGCAGCCCCGGGAAGGAATTAACCTACGAGCAGTACTTC. Filled out from reference TRBV28 and TRBJ2-7, the complete variable domain reads DVKVTQSSRYLVKRTGEKVFLECVQDMDHENMFWYRQDPGLGLRLIYFSYDVKMKEKGDIPEGYSVSREKKERFSLILESASTNQTSMYLCASSPGKELTYEQYFGPGTRLTVT.

This chain links TRBV11-1 with TRBJ2-7; 9 bases agree with TRBD1. Trimming at V came to 5 bases and at J to 4 bases, leaving 3 bases not matched to a gene. Germline loops: CDR1 SGHAT, CDR2 FQDESV (reference sequence). CDR3 length equals 13 residues. The DNA of the CDR3 is TGTGCCAGCAGCCAGGACAGGGGTTACGAGCAGTACTTC. Translating it yields CASSQDRGYEQYF. Looking up the rest from reference TRBV11-1 and TRBJ2-7 gives the full variable domain: EAEVAQSPRYKITEKSQAVAFWCDPISGHATLYWYRQILGQGPELLVQFQDESVVDDSQLPKDRFSAERLKGVDSTLKIQPAELGDSAMYLCASSQDRGYEQYFGPGTRLTVT.

This chain uses TRBV6-4 with TRBJ2-1, with D perhaps TRBD2 (5 bases). The CDR3 runs to 16 residues. Deletions cut 0 bases from V and 0 bases from J, with 9 bases between. The germline V gene has CDR1 MRHNA and CDR2 SNTAGT. CDR3 amino acids: CASSDSGVLSYNEQFF. For the CDR3, the DNA is TGTGCCAGCAGTGACTCCGGGGTACTCTCCTACAATGAGCAGTTCTTC.

The rearrangement links TRBV7-9 to TRBJ2-1, with 8 positions matching TRBD2. This CDR3 region has 17 residues. The V gene's germline CDR1 is SEHNR and CDR2 FQNEAQ (reference sequence). V trimming: 4 bases; J trimming: 6 bases; junction bases outside the gene matches: 14. CDR3 sequence: CASSSTPGTAGGNEQFF. The CDR3 nucleotides read TGTGCCAGCAGCTCCACACCCGGGACCGCGGGAGGCAATGAGCAGTTCTTC.

The chain is built from TRBV18 and TRBJ1-5; D is unresolved. Trimming removed 3 bases from V and 0 bases from J, with 9 bases in between. The germline V gene encodes CDR1 KGHSH and CDR2 LQKENI. The CDR3 runs to 15 residues. The CDR3 DNA reads TGTGCCAGCTCACCGGACGGTAATAGCAATCAGCCCCAGCATTTT. Residues: CASSPDGNSNQPQHF.

This sequence joins TRBV5-1 and TRBJ1-6, with D hard to call. Between the trimmed V and J ends, which lost 4 bases and 3 bases, there was a span of 5 bases. The germline V gene has CDR1 SGHRS and CDR2 YFSETQ. CDR3 length: 13 residues. CDR3 region: CASSPDYNSPLHF. As DNA, the CDR3 is TGCGCCAGCAGCCCGGACTATAATTCACCCCTCCACTTT.

The V and J genes are TRBV5-1 and TRBJ2-1, with D possibly called TRBD1 or TRBD2 (5 bases each). Germline CDR1 reads SGHRS; CDR2 reads YFSETQ. Trimming took 4 bases from V and 9 from J, leaving 23 bases between them. The CDR3 is 16 amino acids. The CDR3 spells CASSINTGTLGAEQFF. For the CDR3, the DNA is TGCGCCAGCAGCATTAACACCGGGACCCTTGGGGCTGAGCAGTTCTTC.

The gene calls are TRBV7-6 and TRBJ1-1; D uncertain. The V gene lost 8 bases and the J gene lost 0 bases, with 10 bases spanning the gap. The CDR3 is 13 residues long. Germline loops: CDR1 SGHVS, CDR2 FNYEAQ. CDR3 in DNA: TGTGCCAGCCTGCAGAACATGAACACTGAAGCTTTCTTT. This encodes CASLQNMNTEAFF.

The V gene is TRBV10-2, the J gene TRBJ1-4; D is unclear. V was trimmed by 1 base and J by 0 bases, leaving 9 bases between them. The CDR3 consists of 16 residues. The V gene's germline CDR1 is WSHSY and CDR2 SAAADI. CDR3 loop: CASSEFFSPTNEKLFF. The CDR3 DNA reads TGCGCCAGCAGTGAGTTCTTCAGCCCAACTAATGAAAAACTGTTTTTT.

This clone was counted a single time. The rearrangement links TRBV7-2 to TRBJ2-3; 8 bases match TRBD2. This CDR3 is built from 16 residues. J lost 0 bases, V lost 5 bases, and 7 bases had no gene match. Germline loops: CDR1 SGHTA, CDR2 FQGNSA. The CDR3 is CASSLDRGGSTDTQYF. For the CDR3, the DNA is TGTGCCAGCAGCCTAGACCGGGGGGGCAGCACAGATACGCAGTATTTT.

V usage is TRBV7-9 and J usage is TRBJ2-1; no clear D. CDR1 is SEHNR, CDR2 FQNEAQ, per germline (reference sequence). The CDR3 runs 13 residues. V gave up 1 base and J gave up 5 bases, with 6 bases separating them. The CDR3 loop is CASSLGANNEQFF. The CDR3, as DNA: TGTGCCAGCAGCTTAGGAGCGAACAATGAGCAGTTCTTC.

The CDR3 nucleotides read TGTGCCAGCAAGGAGGGCACGGGGAATAATTCACCCCTCCACTTT. Amino acid sequence: CASKEGTGNNSPLHF. V and J are TRBV6-5 and TRBJ1-6; D remains ambiguous. Trimming left V 7 bases short and J 5 bases short, with 15 bases between. This CDR3 contains 15 residues. Per germline, CDR1 MNHEY and CDR2 SVGAGI.

The rearrangement joins TRBV7-2 to TRBJ2-7; 9 nucleotides match TRBD1. V shed 1 base and J 4 bases; nucleotides not matched to a gene: 5. In germline, CDR1 is SGHTA, CDR2 FQGNSA. CDR3 size: 15 residues. The chain's CDR3 is CASSLVGTGKYEQYF. As DNA, the CDR3 is TGTGCCAGCAGCTTAGTGGGGACAGGGAAGTACGAGCAGTACTTC. The full variable domain, with the rest looked up from reference TRBV7-2 and TRBJ2-7, is GAGVSQSPSNKVTEKGKDVELRCDPISGHTALYWYRQSLGQGLEFLIYFQGNSAPDKSGLPSDRFSAERTGGSVSTLTIQRTQQEDSAVYLCASSLVGTGKYEQYFGPGTRLTVT.

V usage is TRBV30 and J usage is TRBJ1-4; D is possibly TRBD1 (5 bases). Per germline, CDR1 GTSNPN and CDR2 SVGIG (reference sequence). The V end was cut by 2 bases, the J end by 3 bases, with 13 bases between. This CDR3 is 15 amino acids long. CDR3 nucleotide sequence: TGTGCCTGGAGTTCCTTCCGGGACCCTAATGAAAAACTGTTTTTT. It encodes CAWSSFRDPNEKLFF.

The V and J genes are TRBV10-3 and TRBJ1-2; a possible D gene is TRBD1 (6 bases). Trimming pared 6 bases from V and 0 bases from J, leaving 20 bases between. This CDR3 is 17 amino acids long. Per the germline V gene, CDR1 is ENHRY and CDR2 is SYGVKD. The CDR3 coding sequence is TGTGCCATCAGGGGGGAGACAGGCTTGACTTCTAACTATGGCTACACCTTC. Protein: CAIRGETGLTSNYGYTF.

The chain has TRBV15 and TRBJ1-3, with unresolved D. Germline V gene data show CDR1 as LNHNV and CDR2 as YYDKDF (reference sequence). V lost 6 bases and J lost 4, with 10 bases in between. The CDR3 is made up of 13 amino acids. The CDR3 DNA follows: TGTGCCACCAGTCCGACATGGGGAAACACCATATATTTT. As protein: CATSPTWGNTIYF. The full variable domain, in which reference TRBV15 and TRBJ1-3 provide the parts outside the CDR3, is DAMVIQNPRYQVTQFGKPVTLSCSQTLNHNVMYWYQQKSSQAPKLLFHYYDKDFNNEADTPDNFQSRRPNTSFCFLDIRSPGLGDTAMYLCATSPTWGNTIYFGEGSWLTVV.

The chain has TRBV7-2 and TRBJ2-1; weak D call: TRBD2 (5 bases). CDR1 is SGHTA, CDR2 FQGNSA, per germline. This CDR3 has 15 amino acids. Trimming removed 5 bases at V and 8 bases at J, with 19 bases between. The CDR3 bases are TGTGCCAGCAGCATTGGGCGGGCGGTTAGGGATGAGCAGTTCTTC. It specifies CASSIGRAVRDEQFF.

The genes are TRBV28 and TRBJ1-2; 7 bases fit TRBD1. Losses at the gene ends were 4 bases for V and 0 bases for J; bases not matched to a gene: 5. This CDR3 comprises 15 residues. The germline CDR1 and CDR2 sequences are MDHEN and SYDVKM. CDR3 sequence: CASSSWDRSNYGYTF. As DNA, the CDR3 is TGTGCCAGCAGTTCGTGGGACAGATCTAACTATGGCTACACCTTC.

The genes are TRBV9 and TRBJ1-2; tentatively, D is TRBD1 (6 bases). The CDR3 extends over 14 amino acids. Germline assignment: CDR1 SGDLS and CDR2 YYNGEE. Trimming cost V 4 bases and J 4 bases, with 14 bases left between them. The CDR3, as DNA: TGTGCCAGCAGCAAATCGGACAGAGGCTATGGCTACACCTTC. Translating it yields CASSKSDRGYGYTF.

This chain uses TRBV19 with TRBJ2-1; 9 positions match TRBD1. The CDR3 covers 15 residues. Trimming took 6 bases from V and 1 from J; bases not matched to a gene: 4. Germline CDR1 is LNHDA and CDR2 is SQIVND (reference sequence). The CDR3 DNA sequence: TGTGCCAGTAGACCGACAGGGGGTTCCTACAATGAGCAGTTCTTC. Encoded protein: CASRPTGGSYNEQFF.

This clone was observed a single time. This chain links TRBV4-1 with TRBJ1-6; D is unresolved. This CDR3 has 16 residues. V lost 1 base to trimming and J lost 8 bases, with 15 bases between them. CDR1 and CDR2 from the germline V gene are MGHRA and YSYEKL. CDR3 nucleotide sequence: TGCGCCAGCAGCCAAGGGGAGGGTTATAGGGATTCACCCCTCCACTTT. The encoded protein is CASSQGEGYRDSPLHF.

The V gene is TRBV19, the J gene TRBJ1-5; 11 bases align to TRBD1. The CDR3 runs 16 residues. In germline, CDR1 is LNHDA, CDR2 SQIVND (reference sequence). V shed 7 bases, J shed 0 bases, and the junction held 5 bases outside the gene matches. CDR3 in DNA: TGTGCCAGTATGGGACAGGGGGGGCTTAGCAATCAGCCCCAGCATTTT. Protein sequence: CASMGQGGLSNQPQHF.